Listed below are T cell receptor beta chains from one sample, sequenced in a study of shared clonotypes between healthy human individuals. Assay used: immunoSEQ multiplex PCR; TCRdb lists only in-frame clones, some missing. The data contain around 2,000,000 clones, just under 95% of them seen just once; the ten biggest clones take up 1% to 1.3%. Material for sequencing was naive CD8+ T cells sorted from blood. All receptors derive from a man in his late teens or twenties in good health. Each CDR3 is given with its conserved first and last residue. The D gene is left open where the match is weak.

TRBJ2-1 TRBD2 TRBV19 TGTGCCAGTAGTATCATAGCGGGGGAATACAATGAGCAGTTCTTC CASSIIAGEYNEQFF
TRBJ1-5 - TRBV6-1 TGTGCCAGCAGTGACCGAGACGGGGCCAGGGGCAATCAGCCCCAGCATTTT CASSDRDGARGNQPQHF
TRBJ1-5 TRBD1 TRBV19 TGTGCCAGTGGGCTGACAGGGCTTGGAAATCAGCCCCAGCATTTT CASGLTGLGNQPQHF
TRBJ2-7 - TRBV6-1 TGTGCCAGCAGTGCCCGTGGAGGCGGATCCTACGAGCAGTACTTC CASSARGGGSYEQYF
TRBJ1-5 - TRBV19 TGTGCCAGTAGCTTGACGGATTATAGCAATCAGCCCCAGCATTTT CASSLTDYSNQPQHF
TRBJ2-7 - TRBV11-2 TGTGCCAGCAGCTTAGATAGGGGTGCTACCCTCTCCTACGAGCAGTACTTC CASSLDRGATLSYEQYF
TRBJ2-3 TRBD2 TRBV7-3 TGTGCCAGCAGCTTAAGAGCGGGGGGGCATGGAGATACGCAGTATTTT CASSLRAGGHGDTQYF
TRBJ2-3 - TRBV25-1 TGTGCCAGCAGTGGTCTAGCTGGCACAGATACGCAGTATTTT CASSGLAGTDTQYF
TRBJ1-1 TRBD1 TRBV2 TGTGCCAGCAGTGAAGAGACAGGGGGCTACACTGAAGCTTTCTTT CASSEETGGYTEAFF
TRBJ2-1 - TRBV4-3 TGCGCCAGCAGCCAAGATTCTGTTTCCTACAATGAGCAGTTCTTC CASSQDSVSYNEQFF
TRBJ2-3 - TRBV4-3 TGCGCCAGCAGCCCAAGTCTCCCCTCGTGGAGCACAGATACGCAGTATTTT CASSPSLPSWSTDTQYF
TRBJ2-7 TRBD2 TRBV6-6 TGTGCCACCGCCGGTGGAGCGGGGATCGAGCAGTACTTC CATAGGAGIEQYF